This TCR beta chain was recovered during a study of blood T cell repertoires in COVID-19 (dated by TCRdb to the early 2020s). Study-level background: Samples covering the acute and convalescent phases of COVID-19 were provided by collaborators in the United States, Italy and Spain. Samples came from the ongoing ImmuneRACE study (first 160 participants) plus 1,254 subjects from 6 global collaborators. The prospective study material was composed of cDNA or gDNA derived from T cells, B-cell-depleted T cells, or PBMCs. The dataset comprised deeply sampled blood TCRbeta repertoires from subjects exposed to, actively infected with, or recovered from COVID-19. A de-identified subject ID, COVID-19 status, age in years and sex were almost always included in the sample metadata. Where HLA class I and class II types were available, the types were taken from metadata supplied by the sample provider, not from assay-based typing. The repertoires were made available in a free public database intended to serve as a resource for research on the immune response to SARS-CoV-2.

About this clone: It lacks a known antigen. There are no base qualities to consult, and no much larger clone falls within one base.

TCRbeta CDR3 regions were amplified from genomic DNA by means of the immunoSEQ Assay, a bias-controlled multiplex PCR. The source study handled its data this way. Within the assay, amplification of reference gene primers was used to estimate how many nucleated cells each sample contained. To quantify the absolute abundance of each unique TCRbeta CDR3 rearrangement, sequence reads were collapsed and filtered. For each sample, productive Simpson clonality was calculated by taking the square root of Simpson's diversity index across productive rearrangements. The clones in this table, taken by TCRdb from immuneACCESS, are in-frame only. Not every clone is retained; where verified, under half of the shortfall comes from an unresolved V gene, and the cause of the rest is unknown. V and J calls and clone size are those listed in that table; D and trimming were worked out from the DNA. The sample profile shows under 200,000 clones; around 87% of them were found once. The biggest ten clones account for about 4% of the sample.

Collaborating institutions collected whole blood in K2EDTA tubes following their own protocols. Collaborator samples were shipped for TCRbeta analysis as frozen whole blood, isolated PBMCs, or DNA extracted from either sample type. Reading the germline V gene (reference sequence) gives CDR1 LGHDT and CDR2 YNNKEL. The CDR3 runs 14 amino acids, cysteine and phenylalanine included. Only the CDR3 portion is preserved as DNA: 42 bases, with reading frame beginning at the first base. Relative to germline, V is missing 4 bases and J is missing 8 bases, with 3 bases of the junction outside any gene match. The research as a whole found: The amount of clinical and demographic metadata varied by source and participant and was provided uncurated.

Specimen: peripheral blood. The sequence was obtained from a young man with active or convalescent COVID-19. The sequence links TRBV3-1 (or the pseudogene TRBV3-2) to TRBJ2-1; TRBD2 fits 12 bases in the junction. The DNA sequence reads TGTGCCAGCAGCCCGACTAGCGGGGGATATGAGCAGTTCTTC. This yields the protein CASSPTSGGYEQFF.